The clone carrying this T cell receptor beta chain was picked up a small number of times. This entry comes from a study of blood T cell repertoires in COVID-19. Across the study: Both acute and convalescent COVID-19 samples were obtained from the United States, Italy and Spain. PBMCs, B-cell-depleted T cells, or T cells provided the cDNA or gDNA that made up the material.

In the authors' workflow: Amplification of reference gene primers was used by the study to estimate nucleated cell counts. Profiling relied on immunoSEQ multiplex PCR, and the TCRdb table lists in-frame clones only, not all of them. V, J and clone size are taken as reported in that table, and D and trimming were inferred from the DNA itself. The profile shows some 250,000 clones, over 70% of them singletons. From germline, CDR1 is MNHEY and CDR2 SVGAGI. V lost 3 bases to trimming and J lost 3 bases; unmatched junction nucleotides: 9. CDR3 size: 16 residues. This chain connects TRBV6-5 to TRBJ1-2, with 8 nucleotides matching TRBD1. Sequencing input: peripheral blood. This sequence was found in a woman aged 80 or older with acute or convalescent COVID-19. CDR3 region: CASSYVTGTGYYGYTF. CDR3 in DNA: TGTGCCAGCAGTTATGTAACCGGGACAGGCTACTATGGCTACACCTTC.